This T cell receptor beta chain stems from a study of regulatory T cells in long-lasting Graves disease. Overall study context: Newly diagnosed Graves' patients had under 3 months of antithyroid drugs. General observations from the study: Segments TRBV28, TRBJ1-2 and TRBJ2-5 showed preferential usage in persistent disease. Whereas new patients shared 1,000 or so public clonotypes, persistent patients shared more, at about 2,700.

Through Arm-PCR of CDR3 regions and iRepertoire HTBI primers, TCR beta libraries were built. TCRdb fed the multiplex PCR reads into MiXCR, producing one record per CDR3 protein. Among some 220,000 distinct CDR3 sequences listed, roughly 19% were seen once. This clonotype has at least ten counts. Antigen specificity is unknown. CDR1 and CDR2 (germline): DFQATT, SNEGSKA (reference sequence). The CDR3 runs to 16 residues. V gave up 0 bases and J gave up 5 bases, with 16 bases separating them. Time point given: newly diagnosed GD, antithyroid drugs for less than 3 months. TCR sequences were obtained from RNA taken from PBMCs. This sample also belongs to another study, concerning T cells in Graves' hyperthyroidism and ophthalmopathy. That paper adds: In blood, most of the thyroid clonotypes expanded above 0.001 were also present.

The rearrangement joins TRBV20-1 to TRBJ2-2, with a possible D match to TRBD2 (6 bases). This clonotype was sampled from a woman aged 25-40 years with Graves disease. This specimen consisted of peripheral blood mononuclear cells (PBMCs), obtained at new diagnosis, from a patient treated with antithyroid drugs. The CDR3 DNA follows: TGCAGTGCTAGAGATGTGGCGCGGGGAGAGACCGGGGAGCTGTTTTTT. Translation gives CSARDVARGETGELFF.